The clone carrying this TCR beta chain showed up just a few times. Its target is not known. The germline V gene has CDR1 MNHEY and CDR2 SVGAGI. Trimming took off 6 bases at V and 2 bases at J, with 14 bases between the two ends. The CDR3 spans 15 residues. Generation of TCR cDNA used 5'RACE template switching (which added a universal primer site and UMIs). MiXCR, applied by TCRdb to the 5' RACE reads, yields one record per CDR3 protein. The sample has about 360,000 distinct CDR3 sequences, about 6.2% seen once. This sample is drawn from a study of T cells after yellow fever vaccination. Whole-study findings and limits: In FACS-sorted repertoires, abundant clonotypes from the bulk population could appear as contaminants. Weaker overall, the secondary response nonetheless peaked faster (day 5 versus 15).

The receptor's source is a man aged 30-40 years who received the YFV17D yellow fever vaccine. The source was PBMCs, collected 5 days after the yellow fever booster vaccination. The gene calls are TRBV6-5 and TRBJ1-5, with D possibly matching TRBD1 (5 bases). The CDR3 protein is CASRLQVEGNQPQHF. As DNA, the CDR3 is TGTGCCAGCAGATTACAGGTGGAGGGCAATCAGCCCCAGCATTTT.